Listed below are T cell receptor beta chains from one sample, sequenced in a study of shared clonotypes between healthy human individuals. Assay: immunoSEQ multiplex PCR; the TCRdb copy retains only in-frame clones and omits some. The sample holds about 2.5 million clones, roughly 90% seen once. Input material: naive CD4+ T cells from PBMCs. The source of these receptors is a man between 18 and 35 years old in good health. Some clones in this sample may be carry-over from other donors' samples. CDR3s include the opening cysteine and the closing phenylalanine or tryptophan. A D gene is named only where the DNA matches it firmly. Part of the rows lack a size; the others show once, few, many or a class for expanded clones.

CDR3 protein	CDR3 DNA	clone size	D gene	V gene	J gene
CASSLSTSIPYEQYF	TGTGCCAGCAGCTTATCCACTAGCATACCCTACGAGCAGTACTTC	-	-	TRBV5-4	TRBJ2-7
CASSSHSGYTQYF	TGTGCCAGCAGCTCCCACTCGGGTTATACGCAGTATTTT	-	-	TRBV11-3	TRBJ2-3
CASSLSAGGVTGELFF	TGTGCCAGCAGCTTATCGGCGGGAGGGGTCACCGGGGAGCTGTTTTTT	-	TRBD2	TRBV11-3	TRBJ2-2
CASSLVIGSSYEQYF	TGTGCCAGCAGCTTGGTGATAGGGAGCTCCTACGAGCAGTACTTC	-	-	TRBV5-5	TRBJ2-7
CASSTGSPNQETQYF	TGTGCCAGCAGCACAGGGTCCCCTAACCAAGAGACCCAGTACTTC	-	-	TRBV6-1	TRBJ2-5
CASSLSRGRWGSGANVLTF	TGTGCCAGCAGTTTAAGTAGGGGGCGTTGGGGCTCTGGGGCCAACGTCCTGACTTTC	-	TRBD1	TRBV28	TRBJ2-6
CASSLAGNYGYTF	TGTGCCAGCAGTTTGGCTGGTAACTATGGCTACACCTTC	-	-	TRBV28	TRBJ1-2
CASRNGQGNQPQHF	TGTGCCAGCAGGAACGGACAGGGTAATCAGCCCCAGCATTTT	-	TRBD1	TRBV6-5	TRBJ1-5
CASSPPSAGAGELFF	TGCGCCAGCAGCCCCCCTAGCGCTGGAGCCGGGGAGCTGTTTTTT	-	-	TRBV5-1	TRBJ2-2
CASSLLAGPYNEQFF	TGCGCCAGCAGCTTGTTGGCGGGTCCCTACAATGAGCAGTTCTTC	-	-	TRBV5-1	TRBJ2-1
CASSGRWQGHTGELFF	TGTGCCAGCAGCGGCCGGTGGCAGGGGCACACCGGGGAGCTGTTTTTT	once	-	TRBV9	TRBJ2-2
CASSSGDLGEQFF	TGTGCCAGCAGCTCGGGAGACCTAGGTGAGCAGTTCTTC	once	-	TRBV7-3	TRBJ2-1
CASSLGLAVTDTQYF	TGTGCCAGCAGCTTAGGGCTAGCGGTCACAGATACGCAGTATTTT	-	TRBD2	TRBV11-2	TRBJ2-3
CASNFQGLWVGGELFF	TGTGCCAGCAATTTTCAGGGCCTTTGGGTTGGCGGGGAGCTGTTTTTT	-	-	TRBV11-2	TRBJ2-2